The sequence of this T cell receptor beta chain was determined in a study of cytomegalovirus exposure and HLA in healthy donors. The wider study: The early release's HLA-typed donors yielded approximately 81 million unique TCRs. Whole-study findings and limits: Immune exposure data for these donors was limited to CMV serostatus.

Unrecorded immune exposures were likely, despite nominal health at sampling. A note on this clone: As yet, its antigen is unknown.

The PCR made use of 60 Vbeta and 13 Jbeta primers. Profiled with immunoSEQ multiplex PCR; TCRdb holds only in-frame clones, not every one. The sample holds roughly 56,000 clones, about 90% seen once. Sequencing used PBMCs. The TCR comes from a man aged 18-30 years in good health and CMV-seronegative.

CDR3 sequence (DNA): TGTGCCAGCAGGAGGCAGGGCGGGATTCAGCCCCAGCATTTT. This codes for CASRRQGGIQPQHF. The V call is TRBV6-5, the J call TRBJ1-5; perhaps TRBD1 as D (5 bases). V was trimmed by 6 bases and J by 6 bases, leaving 15 bases between them. The CDR3 extends over 14 amino acids. Germline-derived CDR1 and CDR2 are MNHEY and SVGAGI.